The next 21 T cell receptor beta chains were all read from a single sample in a study of CD8+ T cells in alopecia areata. After isolation, RNA underwent reverse transcription to generate cDNA as the sequencing template. Clones were read by immunoSEQ multiplex PCR, and TCRdb kept only the in-frame ones, dropping some. The table records around 150,000 clones, 62% of them present only once. Sequenced: CD8+ T cells sorted from blood. The receptors derive from a human donor in good health.

A few counts support this clone. CDR3 DNA sequence: TGCAGCGTTGAAGGGCAGAAAGCTTATGGCTACACCTTC. Amino acids: CSVEGQKAYGYTF. The V call is TRBV29-1, the J call TRBJ1-2; no firm D call. Between the trimmed V and J ends, which lost 1 base and 5 bases, there was a span of 11 bases. CDR1 and CDR2 (germline): SQVTM, ANQGSEA. This CDR3 has 13 residues.

The rearrangement uses TRBV20-1 and TRBJ2-1; tentative D call: TRBD1 (6 bases). V dropped 4 bases and J dropped 15 bases, with 16 bases sitting between them. Looked up from germline, CDR1 is DFQATT and CDR2 is SNEGSKA (reference sequence). This CDR3 is built from 11 residues. The CDR3 coding sequence is TGCAGTGCTATGGGGCAGGGGATTATGTTCTTC. It specifies CSAMGQGIMFF.

This chain joins TRBV19 and TRBJ2-7; D perhaps matches TRBD1 (6 bases). The CDR3 has 13 amino acids. Trimming removed 5 bases from V and 1 base from J, with 9 bases in between. Germline V gene data show CDR1 as LNHDA and CDR2 as SQIVND (reference sequence). CDR3 protein: CASSFGQSYEQYF. The CDR3 nucleotides read TGTGCCAGTAGTTTTGGACAGTCCTACGAGCAGTACTTC.

The chain couples TRBV27 to TRBJ2-5, with 9 bases lining up with TRBD2. Germline V lookup: CDR1 MNHEY, CDR2 SMNVEV (reference sequence). The CDR3 loop spans 16 amino acids. V shed 3 bases, J shed 5 bases, and the junction held 10 bases outside the gene matches. The CDR3 DNA is TGTGCCAGCAGTTTTGTAGGATTAGCGGGGGCGGAGACCCAGTACTTC. Translating gives CASSFVGLAGAETQYF.

This chain uses TRBV7-9 with TRBJ2-2, with 8 positions matching TRBD1. Germline V gene sequence: CDR1 SEHNR, CDR2 FQNEAQ (reference sequence). This CDR3 has 15 residues. V dropped 5 bases and J dropped 6; count of bases not matched to a gene: 8. CDR3 in amino acids: CASSRDRTGPGELFF. In DNA form, the CDR3 reads TGTGCCAGCAGCAGGGACAGGACGGGACCCGGGGAGCTGTTTTTT.

This clone showed up just a few times. The rearrangement links TRBV29-1 to TRBJ2-1, with TRBD2 matching 10 bases. Germline CDR1 SQVTM, CDR2 ANQGSEA. The CDR3 sequence is 15 residues long. The V and J ends lost 2 bases and 4 bases, in that order; junction bases with no gene match: 5. CDR3 nucleotides: TGCAGCGTTGAAATTAGCGGGAGGTATTACAATGAGCAGTTCTTC. Translating it yields CSVEISGRYYNEQFF.

This clone was counted a few times. V and J are TRBV29-1 and TRBJ2-2; possibly TRBD1 for D (5 bases). The length of the CDR3 is 11 residues. V shed 7 bases and J shed 7 bases, with 10 bases lying between them. CDR1 is SQVTM and CDR2 is ANQGSEA in the germline V gene. For the CDR3, the DNA is TGCAGCGCCCGGACACTCGGGGAGCTGTTTTTT. Amino acid sequence: CSARTLGELFF.

The chain has TRBV15 and TRBJ2-7; D may be TRBD1 (6 bases). Per germline, CDR1 LNHNV and CDR2 YYDKDF (reference sequence). V gave up 4 bases and J gave up 6 bases, with 13 bases separating them. This CDR3 region has 13 residues. The CDR3 DNA follows: TGTGCCACCAGCACAGACAGGCCCCTCGAGCAGTACTTC. Protein: CATSTDRPLEQYF.

The genes are TRBV6-5 and TRBJ1-2; a weak D match, TRBD1 (5 bases). The CDR3 runs to 13 residues. V was trimmed by 2 bases and J by 2 bases, leaving 6 bases between them. Germline V gives CDR1 MNHEY, CDR2 SVGAGI. CDR3 protein: CASSYGANYGYTF. The CDR3 DNA sequence: TGTGCCAGCAGTTACGGGGCCAACTATGGCTACACCTTC.

This clone was detected a few times. The chain carries TRBV9 and TRBJ2-6; 8 bases align to TRBD1. V was clipped by 2 bases and J by 1 base; unmatched bases: 11. The length of the CDR3 is 19 residues. In germline, CDR1 is SGDLS, CDR2 YYNGEE. This chain's CDR3 is CASSVVPGGFVSGANVLTF. Written as DNA, the CDR3 is TGTGCCAGCAGCGTGGTCCCAGGGGGCTTTGTATCTGGGGCCAACGTCCTGACTTTC.

This sequence joins TRBV30 and TRBJ2-1; D is unresolved. The CDR3 spans 11 residues. Trimming shortened V by 1 base and J by 7 bases, and 5 bases separated the two germline ends. The germline V gene has CDR1 GTSNPN and CDR2 SVGIG (reference sequence). The CDR3 DNA reads as TGTGCCTGGAGTGGAGTAAATGAGCAGTTCTTC. Translation: CAWSGVNEQFF.

This clone was counted a few times. The genes are TRBV7-9 and TRBJ2-1; D gene ambiguous. Germline V CDR1 and CDR2: SEHNR, FQNEAQ (reference sequence). The CDR3 is 12 amino acids. V was shortened by 2 bases and J by 8 bases, with 7 bases between the two germline ends. The CDR3 loop is CASSLKSHEQFF. The CDR3 bases are TGTGCCAGCAGCTTAAAGAGTCATGAGCAGTTCTTC. The complete variable domain, with remaining parts taken from reference TRBV7-9 and TRBJ2-1, reads DTGVSQNPRHKITKRGQNVTFRCDPISEHNRLYWYRQTLGQGPEFLTYFQNEAQLEKSRLLSDRFSAERPKGSFSTLEIQRTEQGDSAMYLCASSLKSHEQFFGPGTRLTVL.

The V gene is TRBV11-3, the J gene TRBJ2-2; 7 positions match TRBD2. Germline loops: CDR1 SGHNT, CDR2 YENEEA. Germline trimming cut 5 bases from V and 1 base from J; bases unmatched to any gene: 7. The CDR3 covers 16 residues. CDR3 DNA: TGTGCCAGCAGCGACAGACTAGCCGAGAACACCGGGGAGCTGTTTTTT. Protein: CASSDRLAENTGELFF.

The chain has TRBV29-1 and TRBJ2-3; weak D call: TRBD1 (5 bases). The CDR3 is 15 amino acids. CDR1 is SQVTM, CDR2 ANQGSEA, per germline. Trimming took off 2 bases at V and 0 bases at J, with 12 bases between the two ends. The CDR3 DNA sequence: TGCAGCGTTGAACCCCTCGGACAAAGCACAGATACGCAGTATTTT. Its translation: CSVEPLGQSTDTQYF.

This clone appeared a few times. The chain joins TRBV7-3 to TRBJ2-1, with 8 nucleotides matching TRBD2. Germline V gene data show CDR1 as SGHTA and CDR2 as FQGTGA. J lost 9 bases, V lost 2 bases, and 3 bases had no gene match. The CDR3 is made up of 13 amino acids. CDR3 DNA sequence: TGTGCCAGCAGCTTAGGGACTAGTAGTGAGCAGTTCTTC. Translating it yields CASSLGTSSEQFF.

This rearrangement joins TRBV6-5 to TRBJ1-2; no clear D. The CDR3 loop spans 13 amino acids. V was shortened by 1 base and J by 7 bases, with 10 bases between the two germline ends. Germline V gene sequence: CDR1 MNHEY, CDR2 SVGAGI. The CDR3, as DNA: TGTGCCAGCAGTTACTGGCCAGGCGGTGGCTACACCTTC. Residues: CASSYWPGGGYTF.

The V and J genes are TRBV25-1 and TRBJ2-3; 8 bases align to TRBD1. V trimming: 4 bases; J trimming: 4 bases; junction bases outside the gene matches: 4. The CDR3 has 14 residues. Germline V CDR1 and CDR2: MGHDK, SYGVNS. The CDR3 reads CASSGGQGADTQYF. The CDR3 DNA is TGTGCCAGCAGTGGAGGACAGGGTGCAGATACGCAGTATTTT.

CDR3 DNA: TGTGCCACCAGCACAAAAGTAACTCCGGGACTAGCGGGAGGGCCACAGGAGACCCAGTACTTC. Protein product: CATSTKVTPGLAGGPQETQYF. V and J are TRBV15 and TRBJ2-5; TRBD2 matches at 16 bases. The CDR3 contains 21 residues. V lost 4 bases to trimming and J lost 5 bases; unmatched junction nucleotides: 19. Germline CDR1 and CDR2: LNHNV and YYDKDF (reference sequence).

The J gene is TRBJ2-7, the V gene TRBV6-5, with a weak D call TRBD2 (6 bases). Germline CDR1 MNHEY, CDR2 SVGAGI. The CDR3 runs 14 residues. Trimming shortened V by 6 bases and J by 3 bases, and 15 bases separated the two germline ends. The chain's CDR3 is CASSPGSGGYEQYF. Here the CDR3 DNA reads TGTGCCAGCAGCCCGGGGTCCGGGGGCTACGAGCAGTACTTC.

The table lists this clone with a few counts. The rearrangement joins TRBV11-2 to TRBJ2-7; either TRBD1 or TRBD2 may fit D (5 bases each). Germline loops: CDR1 SGHAT, CDR2 FQNNGV. Trimming shortened V by 1 base and J by 2 bases, and 15 bases separated the two germline ends. The CDR3 is made up of 16 amino acids. This chain's CDR3 is CASSLGRVGTAYEQYF. The CDR3 nucleotides read TGTGCCAGCAGCTTAGGAAGGGTCGGGACCGCCTACGAGCAGTACTTC.

This clone was seen once. For the CDR3, the DNA is TGTGCCAGCAGCTTAGGCCCGATCAGAGAGACCCAGTACTTC. Amino acid sequence: CASSLGPIRETQYF. The chain is built from TRBV11-2 and TRBJ2-5; D is uncertain. V lost 1 base and J lost 4, with 10 bases in between. Germline CDR1 is SGHAT and CDR2 is FQNNGV. CDR3 length: 14 residues.